This T cell receptor beta chain was captured by sequencing in a study of human T cells and chemical hapten exposure. The time point: patch test 1, 2 weeks after DPC sensitization. Treatment reported: therapeutic diphenylcyclopropenone sensitization with weekly scalp DPC. This clonotype was detected many times. Authors' data handling: A per-sample median of around 91,000 TCRs was observed, with counts ranging from roughly 20,000 to 690,600. One entry per CDR3 protein results from TCRdb running MiXCR on the RACE reads. The V and J calls reflect TCRdb's pipeline rather than the authors' work. Seen here are some 49,000 distinct CDR3 sequences, around 9% observed once, and the top ten hold 4.5%. The V gene's germline CDR1 is MNHNY and CDR2 SVGAGI (reference sequence). Trimming stripped 5 bases from V and 4 bases from J, with 12 bases between. The CDR3 extends over 13 amino acids.

Sequences were derived from whole blood, sampled in connection with sensitization to the hapten diphenylcyclopropenone (DPC). J is TRBJ2-7 and V is TRBV6-6; no clear D gene. This receptor was obtained from a woman in her fifties or sixties with alopecia areata. Some clones in this sample may be carry-over from other donors' samples. CDR3 bases: TGTGCCAGCAGTCACGCCTCCCCTTACGAGCAGTACTTC. This sequence encodes CASSHASPYEQYF.